This is a list of T cell receptor beta chains from one sample in a study of human thymus T cells. Some clones are missing from TCRdb's copy, which holds only in-frame ones; the method was immunoSEQ multiplex PCR. The table lists about 130,000 clones, around 94% of them singletons. The sequenced sample consisted of thymus tissue. Every receptor here comes from a boy under three years old with a congenital heart defect but otherwise immunologically healthy. The CDR3 runs from the conserved cysteine through the conserved F or W. A D gene is named only where the DNA matches it firmly. Clone size is not always given. Where it is, it says once, few, many or a class for expanded clones.

size | J | D | V | DNA | CDR3
- | TRBJ2-1 | TRBD2 | TRBV4-3 | TGCGCTAGCAGCCAAGATCCGGGGGGAGTAAATCGAGGCTACAATGAGCAGTTCTTC | CASSQDPGGVNRGYNEQFF
- | TRBJ2-7 | - | TRBV15 | TGTGCCACCAGCAGAGAATCCGGGACACTCTCCGAGCAGTACTTC | CATSRESGTLSEQYF
- | TRBJ1-2 | - | TRBV28 | TGTGCCAGCACCATCAACAGGACTAACTATGGCTACACCTTC | CASTINRTNYGYTF
- | TRBJ2-3 | TRBD2 | TRBV2 | TGTGCCAGCAGGGCTTATCCGGGACTAGCGGGGGTAAGCACAGATACGCAGTATTTT | CASRAYPGLAGVSTDTQYF
once | TRBJ2-1 | - | TRBV7-2 | TGTGCCAGCAGCCTATCCCCGGTTTACAATGAGCAGTTCTTC | CASSLSPVYNEQFF
- | TRBJ2-7 | - | TRBV10-3 | TGTGCCAGCAGGTCTACCCTCAAACCCAACGAGCAGTACTTC | CASRSTLKPNEQYF
few | TRBJ1-6 | - | TRBV6-5 | TGTGCCAGCAGTACAGGGAATTCACCCCTCCACTTT | CASSTGNSPLHF
- | TRBJ2-3 | - | TRBV30 | TGTGCCTGGGATTGGTCAACCAGAGGGGGGACAGATACGCAGTATTTT | CAWDWSTRGGTDTQYF
- | TRBJ1-2 | TRBD1 | TRBV6-1 | TGTGCCAGCAAGGGACAGTCCTTCGGCTACACCTTC | CASKGQSFGYTF
- | TRBJ2-1 | - | TRBV11-3 | TGTGCCAGCAGTGAGAGAGAGTTTCGGAATGAGCAGTTCTTC | CASSEREFRNEQFF
- | TRBJ2-7 | - | TRBV5-5 | TGTGCCAGCAGCTCCCCCGGTGCCTACGAGCAGTACTTC | CASSSPGAYEQYF
- | TRBJ2-3 | TRBD2 | TRBV27 | TGTGCCAGCAGTTTGGGACTAGCCGTAACCGAGGCGCAGTATTTT | CASSLGLAVTEAQYF
- | TRBJ1-2 | - | TRBV6-6 | TGTGCCAGCGGACAAAACTATGGCTACACCTTC | CASGQNYGYTF
- | TRBJ2-5 | - | TRBV5-6 | TGTGCCAGCAAAGGGGTGGGGGGAGCTCTCCAAGAGACCCAGTACTTC | CASKGVGGALQETQYF
- | TRBJ1-1 | - | TRBV4-3 | TGCGCCAGCAGCCAAGGTGGCGCTGGGGGCACTGAAGCTTTCTTT | CASSQGGAGGTEAFF
- | TRBJ2-4 | - | TRBV12-5 | TGTGCTTCCCACAGTCTAGCCAAAAACATTCAGTACTTC | CASHSLAKNIQYF
- | TRBJ1-6 | - | TRBV5-4 | TGTGCCAGCAGCTTTCGAGCACAGGACAGTAATAATTCACCCCTCCACTTT | CASSFRAQDSNNSPLHF
- | TRBJ2-7 | - | TRBV4-3 | TGCGCCAGCCCTCAAAGGGACGGCCCCGGGGAGCAGTACTTC | CASPQRDGPGEQYF
- | TRBJ1-1 | TRBD1 | TRBV9 | TGTGCCAGCAGCGTAGGGGCAGGGGGTATGAACACTGAAGCTTTCTTT | CASSVGAGGMNTEAFF
once | TRBJ1-4 | - | TRBV2 | TGTGCCAGCGGTGGGGGAAATGAAAAACTGTTTTTT | CASGGGNEKLFF
- | TRBJ2-7 | TRBD2 | TRBV28 | TGTGCCAGCAGTTTGGGGACCCGCGGGGGCGAGCAGTACTTC | CASSLGTRGGEQYF
- | TRBJ1-2 | - | TRBV6-1 | TGTGCCAGCAGTGATAGGGTCTACTATGGCTACACCTTC | CASSDRVYYGYTF
- | TRBJ2-3 | - | TRBV6-6 | TGTGCCAGCAGTCAGGACAAGGGGCCAGATACGCAGTATTTT | CASSQDKGPDTQYF
once | TRBJ1-1 | TRBD1 | TRBV6-1 | TGTGCCAGCAGTGAACGACAGGGTAAGCGTCTCGCTAACACTGAAGCTTTCTTT | CASSERQGKRLANTEAFF